This T cell receptor (beta chain) stems from a study of shared clonotypes between healthy human individuals. Findings and limits, study-wide: Rarefaction analysis demonstrated incomplete sorted-subset sequencing notwithstanding large depth. The study generally estimated greater richness for naive than memory subsets.

In replicate PCRs of sorted subsets, approximately 210 ng DNA, roughly 31,000 T cell genomes, was used. Original analysis: Junction-only sequences without quality scores were provided by ImmunoSEQ, so filtering was different. The protocol was immunoSEQ multiplex PCR, while the TCRdb copy is restricted to in-frame clones and leaves out a portion. The V and J calls and clone size come from that table; D and trimming were worked out from the DNA. This table holds 740,000 or so clones, roughly 72% found once. A remark on this clone: Its antigen is currently unknown.

The specimen sequenced was memory CD4+ T cells sorted from blood. Subset denoted: CD45RA-negative fraction. The sequence derives from a woman in her twenties or thirties in good health.

CDR3: CASSLVEGTGSRYGYTF. The CDR3 DNA sequence: TGCGCCAGCAGCTTAGTCGAGGGGACAGGGAGCCGTTATGGCTACACCTTC. The genes are TRBV5-1 and TRBJ1-2; 9 bases agree with TRBD1. V shed 2 bases and J 5 bases; nucleotides not matched to a gene: 13. The CDR3 runs to 17 residues. Germline-derived CDR1 and CDR2 are SGHRS and YFSETQ.